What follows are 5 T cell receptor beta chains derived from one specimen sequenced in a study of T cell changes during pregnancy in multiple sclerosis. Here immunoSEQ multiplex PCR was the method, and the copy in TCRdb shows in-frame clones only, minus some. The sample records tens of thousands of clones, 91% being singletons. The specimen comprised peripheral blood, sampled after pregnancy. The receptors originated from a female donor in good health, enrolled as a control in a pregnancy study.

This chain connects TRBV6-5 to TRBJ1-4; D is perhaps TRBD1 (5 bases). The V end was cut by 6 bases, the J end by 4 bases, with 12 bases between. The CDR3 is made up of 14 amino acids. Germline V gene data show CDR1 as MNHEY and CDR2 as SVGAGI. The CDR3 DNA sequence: TGTGCCAGCAGCCGACAGCCCGATAATGAAAAACTGTTTTTT. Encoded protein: CASSRQPDNEKLFF.

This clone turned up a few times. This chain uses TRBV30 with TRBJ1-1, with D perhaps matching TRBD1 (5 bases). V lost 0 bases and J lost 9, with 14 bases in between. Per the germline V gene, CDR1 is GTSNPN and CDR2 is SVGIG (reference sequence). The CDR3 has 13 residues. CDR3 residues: CAWSVQSGGKAFF. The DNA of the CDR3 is TGTGCCTGGAGTGTACAATCGGGGGGGAAAGCTTTCTTT. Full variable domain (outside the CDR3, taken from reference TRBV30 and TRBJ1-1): SQTIHQWPATLVQPVGSPLSLECTVEGTSNPNLYWYRQAAGRGLQLLFYSVGIGQISSEVPQNLSASRPQDRQFILSSKKLLLSDSGFYLCAWSVQSGGKAFFGQGTRLTVV.

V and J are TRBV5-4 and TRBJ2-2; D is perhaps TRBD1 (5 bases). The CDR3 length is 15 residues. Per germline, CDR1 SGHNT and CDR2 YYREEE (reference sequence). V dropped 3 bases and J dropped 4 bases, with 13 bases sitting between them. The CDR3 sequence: CASSSQTVLTGELFF. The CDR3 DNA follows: TGTGCCAGCAGCTCGCAGACAGTACTCACCGGGGAGCTGTTTTTT.

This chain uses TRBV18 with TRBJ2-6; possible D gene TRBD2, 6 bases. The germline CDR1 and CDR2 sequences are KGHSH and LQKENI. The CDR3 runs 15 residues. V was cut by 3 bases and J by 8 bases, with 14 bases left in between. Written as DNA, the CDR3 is TGTGCCAGCTCACCGGTCGGAGGGTTTCCCAACGTCCTGACTTTC. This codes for CASSPVGGFPNVLTF.

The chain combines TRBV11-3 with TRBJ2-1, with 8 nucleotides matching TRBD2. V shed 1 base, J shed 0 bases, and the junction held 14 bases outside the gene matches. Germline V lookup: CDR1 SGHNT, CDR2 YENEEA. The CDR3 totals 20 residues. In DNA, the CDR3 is TGTGCCAGCAGCTTAGGTGGGACTAGTTGGGGAGTTAGCTCCTACAATGAGCAGTTCTTC. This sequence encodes CASSLGGTSWGVSSYNEQFF.